The text below deals with one T cell receptor (beta chain). These data are taken from a study of blood T cell repertoires in COVID-19. Study details: There were acute and convalescent COVID-19 samples, and they came from the United States, Italy and Spain. The analysed material was cDNA or gDNA that came from T cells, B-cell-depleted T cells, or PBMCs.

Under the authors' procedure: Nucleated cell number was recorded as an estimate derived from reference gene primer amplification. Data came from immunoSEQ multiplex PCR; TCRdb stores just in-frame clones and leaves some out. V and J calls and clone size follow that table, whereas D and trimming were derived from the DNA. In the table there are around 70,000 clones, around 80% of which are singletons. Looked up from germline, CDR1 is MNHEY and CDR2 is SVGAGI. J was trimmed by 0 bases and V by 2 bases; bases with no gene match: 3. This CDR3 spans 15 amino acids. The TCR sequence derives from a human donor in a cohort sampled during active COVID-19. This chain uses TRBV6-5 with TRBJ2-7; TRBD1 matches 8 bases. The source material was peripheral blood. The CDR3 DNA follows: TGTGCCAGCAGTTACCGGGACAGGAGCTCCTACGAGCAGTACTTC. Translation gives CASSYRDRSSYEQYF.